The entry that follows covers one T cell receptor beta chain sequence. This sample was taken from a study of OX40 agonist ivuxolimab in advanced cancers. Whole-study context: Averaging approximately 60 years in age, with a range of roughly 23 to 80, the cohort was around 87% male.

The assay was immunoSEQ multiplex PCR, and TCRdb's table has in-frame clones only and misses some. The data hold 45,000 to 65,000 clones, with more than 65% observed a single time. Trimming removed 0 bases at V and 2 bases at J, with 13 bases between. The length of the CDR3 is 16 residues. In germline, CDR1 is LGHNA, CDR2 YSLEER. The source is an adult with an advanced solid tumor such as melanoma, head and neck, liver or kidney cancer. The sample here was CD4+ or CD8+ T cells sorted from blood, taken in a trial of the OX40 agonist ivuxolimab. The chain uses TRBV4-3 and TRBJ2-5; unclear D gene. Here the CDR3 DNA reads TGCGCCAGCAGCCAAGATCGGGCTCGTGGGCAAGAGACCCAGTACTTC. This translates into CASSQDRARGQETQYF.